This T cell receptor beta chain was profiled in a study of T cell changes during pregnancy in multiple sclerosis. TCRdb's table, derived via immunoSEQ multiplex PCR, lists solely in-frame clones and lacks some. The top ten clones hold approximately 5.8% of a sample with about 44,000 clones, more than 70% of them seen once. The sample holds one count of this clone. The length of the CDR3 is 13 residues. Germline V gene lookup returns CDR1 LGHNA and CDR2 YSLEER. Trimming removed 4 bases at V and 10 bases at J, with 14 bases between. This TCR derives from a female donor in good health, enrolled as a control in a pregnancy study. The chain recombines TRBV4-3 with TRBJ2-1; D gene uncertain. This sample comprised CD8+ T cells from peripheral blood mononuclear cells, obtained after pregnancy. In nucleotides, the CDR3 is TGCGCCAGCAGCCGGAACTGGAGATGGGAGCAGTTCTTC. It specifies CASSRNWRWEQFF.